This T cell receptor beta chain came from a study of cytomegalovirus exposure and HLA in healthy donors. Assay: immunoSEQ multiplex PCR; the TCRdb copy retains only in-frame clones and omits some. The sample contains about 73,000 clones, just under 95% of which appear only once. The clonotype was recovered from a woman under 30 in good health and CMV-seropositive. The specimen was PBMCs.

CDR3 amino acids: CATSRDRLTGAVNTEAFF. For the CDR3, the DNA is TGTGCCACCAGCAGAGATCGATTGACAGGGGCCGTCAACACTGAAGCTTTCTTT. The chain carries TRBV15 and TRBJ1-1; 8 positions agree with TRBD1. The V and J ends lost 0 bases and 2 bases, in that order; junction bases with no gene match: 11. Germline values: CDR1 LNHNV, CDR2 YYDKDF (reference sequence). CDR3 length: 18 amino acids.